This T cell receptor (beta chain) is from a study of human T cells and chemical hapten exposure. TCRdb itself ran the RACE reads through MiXCR, one entry per CDR3 protein. The repertoire holds roughly 380,000 distinct CDR3 sequences, with roughly 6% as singletons. Germline CDR1 and CDR2: SGHVS and FQNEAQ. V was cut by 4 bases and J by 5 bases, with 18 bases left in between. CDR3 length: 16 amino acids. In its sample, this clonotype was seen many times. Time point noted: patch test 2, 6 weeks after DPC sensitization. As to treatment: therapeutic diphenylcyclopropenone sensitization with weekly scalp DPC.

V usage is TRBV7-8 and J usage is TRBJ1-5; D gene uncertain. The clonotype originates from a woman aged 18-29 years with alopecia areata. Some clones in this sample may be carry-over from other donors' samples. Sequences were derived from whole blood, sampled in connection with sensitization to the hapten diphenylcyclopropenone (DPC). CDR3 bases: TGTGCCAGCAGCTCAACCGCCCAGGCAGCTCATCAGCCCCAGCATTTT. This sequence encodes CASSSTAQAAHQPQHF.